The 14 T cell receptor beta chains listed next were all sequenced from one sample in a study of T cells after yellow fever vaccination. One entry per CDR3 protein, called by TCRdb with MiXCR from the 5' RACE reads. Found here are 120,000 or so distinct CDR3 sequences, about 16% of them singletons; the top ten hold approximately 39%. Here the sequenced sample was CD8+ T cells sorted from PBMCs, taken 5 days after the yellow fever booster vaccination. The receptors originated from a man aged 18 to 29 who received the YFV17D yellow fever vaccine.

J is TRBJ2-7 and V is TRBV7-2; TRBD1 agrees at 9 bases. The CDR3 consists of 15 residues. Germline V gene sequence: CDR1 SGHTA, CDR2 FQGNSA. Unmatched junction bases numbered 8, after V lost 4 bases and J lost 4 bases. The CDR3 loop reads CASSSGTGPFYEQYF. The CDR3 region has the DNA TGTGCCAGCAGCTCCGGGACAGGGCCTTTTTACGAGCAGTACTTC.

This clonotype has more than one count but fewer than ten. J is TRBJ2-2 and V is TRBV7-6; 12 bases fit TRBD2. V gave up 2 bases and J gave up 1 base; unmatched junction bases: 5. CDR3 length: 18 residues. Germline V gives CDR1 SGHVS, CDR2 FNYEAQ. The CDR3 coding sequence is TGTGCCAGCAGCTTATTTCCTAGCGGGGGGGTGAACACCGGGGAGCTGTTTTTT. Translation gives CASSLFPSGGVNTGELFF. Drawing the rest from reference TRBV7-6 and TRBJ2-2, the complete variable domain is GAGVSQSPRYKVTKRGQDVALRCDPISGHVSLYWYRQALGQGPEFLTYFNYEAQQDKSGLPNDRFSAERPEGSISTLTIQRTEQRDSAMYRCASSLFPSGGVNTGELFFGEGSRLTVL.

This clonotype was counted at least ten times. V usage is TRBV4-1 and J usage is TRBJ2-5, with unresolved D. Germline values: CDR1 MGHRA, CDR2 YSYEKL. The CDR3 consists of 13 residues. The germline V and J ends were trimmed by 2 bases and 3 bases, with 7 bases remaining between them. The CDR3 reads CASSQFSEETQYF. The CDR3 DNA reads as TGCGCCAGCAGCCAATTCAGCGAAGAGACCCAGTACTTC.

This clonotype was seen more than once but under ten times. The V call is TRBV28, the J call TRBJ2-7; 7 bases line up with TRBD2. The V gene's germline CDR1 is MDHEN and CDR2 SYDVKM. The CDR3 loop spans 14 amino acids. J was trimmed by 2 bases and V by 3 bases; bases with no gene match: 4. Here the CDR3 DNA reads TGTGCCAGCAGTTTCGGGGGGAATACCTACGAGCAGTACTTC. Translating it yields CASSFGGNTYEQYF.

This clonotype occurred a few times. This chain connects TRBV6-4 to TRBJ2-3; TRBD2 aligns across 8 bases. This CDR3 spans 16 amino acids. Losses at the gene ends were 3 bases for V and 4 bases for J; bases not matched to a gene: 9. CDR1 is MRHNA and CDR2 is SNTAGT in the germline V gene. CDR3: CASSDIGGGPADTQYF. In nucleotides, the CDR3 is TGTGCCAGCAGTGATATCGGGGGGGGCCCTGCAGATACGCAGTATTTT.

DNA of the CDR3: TGTGCCAGCAGCCAAGAGTTTCGGGGTGGAGGCAATGAGCAGTTCTTC. Amino acids: CASSQEFRGGGNEQFF. The J gene is TRBJ2-1, the V gene TRBV4-2, with D perhaps matching TRBD2 (5 bases). V was pared by 0 bases and J by 6 bases, with 15 bases between. The CDR3 length is 16 residues. Germline CDR1 and CDR2: LGHNA and YNFKEQ.

The gene calls are TRBV20-1 and TRBJ2-7; tentatively, D is TRBD2 (5 bases). Germline CDR1 is DFQATT and CDR2 is SNEGSKA (reference sequence). V was pared by 4 bases and J by 4 bases, with 14 bases between. CDR3 size: 13 residues. The CDR3 loop reads CSANPGVGYEQYF. The DNA of the CDR3 is TGCAGTGCTAATCCCGGGGTAGGGTACGAGCAGTACTTC.

V and J are TRBV7-8 and TRBJ1-1, with unresolved D. Germline CDR1 and CDR2: SGHVS and FQNEAQ. The CDR3 totals 14 residues. Trimming cost V 2 bases and J 5 bases, with 12 bases left between them. DNA for the CDR3: TGTGCCAGCAGCTTATTAGAGGGAGGGACTGAAGCTTTCTTT. This codes for CASSLLEGGTEAFF.

This clonotype came up a few times. The rearrangement uses TRBV12-3 or TRBV12-4 and TRBJ2-5; D possibly corresponds to TRBD2 (5 bases). The ends were cut back, 2 bases at V and 4 bases at J, with 11 bases in the middle. This CDR3 has 14 residues. DNA of the CDR3: TGTGCCAGCAGTTTATGGCTAGCCGGAGAGACCCAGTACTTC. Protein: CASSLWLAGETQYF.

This clonotype was picked up a small number of times. The V and J genes are TRBV7-9 and TRBJ2-1, with D hard to call. Germline CDR1 reads SEHNR; CDR2 reads FQNEAQ (reference sequence). Trimming cost V 0 bases and J 12 bases, with 9 bases left between them. This CDR3 contains 12 residues. The CDR3 region has the DNA TGTGCCAGCAGCTTAGCGGTCCACAGGCAGTTCTTC. Its protein is CASSLAVHRQFF.

This sequence joins TRBV16 and TRBJ2-7; D might be TRBD1 (6 bases). This CDR3 contains 14 residues. The V gene's germline CDR1 is KGHSY and CDR2 FQNENV. Trimming took 2 bases from V and 4 from J, leaving 12 bases between them. CDR3 bases: TGTGCCAGCAGCCAAAGCTCACAGGGATACGAGCAGTACTTC. Its protein product is CASSQSSQGYEQYF.

This clonotype was observed a handful of times. CDR3 region: CASSRDPPSGANVLTF. CDR3 sequence (DNA): TGTGCCAGCAGTCGGGACCCACCCTCTGGGGCCAACGTCCTGACTTTC. J is TRBJ2-6 and V is TRBV5-4; tentatively, D is TRBD1 or TRBD2 (5 bases each). CDR1 and CDR2 from the germline V gene are SGHNT and YYREEE (reference sequence). The CDR3 consists of 16 residues. V was clipped by 5 bases and J by 0 bases, with 12 bases between them.

The chain recombines TRBV4-2 with TRBJ2-3; 8 nucleotides agree with TRBD2. The CDR3 consists of 18 residues. The germline V gene encodes CDR1 LGHNA and CDR2 YNFKEQ. After removal of 0 bases from V and 2 bases from J, the junction contained 10 bases not matched to a gene. In nucleotides, the CDR3 is TGTGCCAGCAGCCAAGACGGGGAAGCGGGGGAGAACACAGATACGCAGTATTTT. It translates to CASSQDGEAGENTDTQYF.

The J gene is TRBJ1-1, the V gene TRBV5-6; no clear D. CDR1 is SGHDT and CDR2 is YYEEEE in the germline V gene. V was cut by 3 bases and J by 3 bases, with 9 bases left in between. The CDR3 runs to 13 residues. This chain's CDR3 is CASSSWLYTEAFF. The CDR3 DNA reads as TGTGCCAGCAGCTCATGGCTGTACACTGAAGCTTTCTTT.